This TCR beta chain was identified during a study of low-dose radiotherapy and immunotherapy resistance in tumors. For the study at large: Treatment consisted of nivolumab 240 mg every two weeks and ipilimumab 1 mg/kg every six weeks, given intravenously to patients.

Time point denoted: before trial treatment. TRAV and TRBV primers primed cDNA for both TCRalpha and TCRbeta. TCRs were put through approximately 20 PCR cycles of amplification with Phusion. A constant-region primer and the V-primer adapter served as the primer pair. In vitro transcription amplified isolated mRNA. TCRdb fed the reads into MiXCR, producing one record per CDR3 protein. This sample yields 60,000 or so distinct CDR3 sequences, of which about 30% are seen a single time; 5.5% to 8% belongs to the top ten. The CDR3 consists of 13 residues. Germline V CDR1 and CDR2: KGHDR, SFDVKD. J lost 7 bases, V lost 5 bases, and 6 bases had no gene match. This clonotype was observed at least ten times.

The sample was PBMCs, taken before treatment. This TCR derives from a male donor with rectosigmoid adenocarcinoma. The gene calls are TRBV24-1 and TRBJ1-2, with 7 bases lining up with TRBD1. CDR3 residues: CATSGRQGSGYTF. The CDR3 bases are TGTGCCACCAGTGGCAGACAGGGATCTGGCTACACCTTC.